The clone carrying this TCR beta chain was counted between two and nine times. Its antigen is currently unknown. The sample comes from a study of T cell repertoires in cytomegalovirus infection. The overall study: CMV epitopes in the study were HLA-C-restricted (recently identified) and HLA-B-restricted (well studied). CMV infection and matching HLA type were both indicated by public TCR beta signatures.

Germline V gene sequence: CDR1 SGHDT, CDR2 YYEEEE. The CDR3 totals 15 residues. V was cut by 0 bases and J by 7 bases, with 16 bases left in between. TCRdb fed the reads into MiXCR, producing one record per CDR3 protein. The sample has 800,000 to 950,000 distinct CDR3 sequences; about 33% are singletons. The rearrangement uses TRBV5-6 and TRBJ1-1; tentatively, D is TRBD1 (5 bases). The origin of this receptor is a human donor in good health (CMV status not recorded). Some clones in this sample may be carry-over from other donors' samples. The sequencing here drew on cultured CD8+ T cells from PBMCs, taken from culture after CMV antigen stimulation. CDR3 loop: CASSLDGRESLEAFF. In nucleotides, the CDR3 is TGTGCCAGCAGCTTGGATGGCAGGGAATCACTTGAAGCTTTCTTT. Supplemented by reference TRBV5-6 and TRBJ1-1, the full variable domain reads DAGVTQSPTHLIKTRGQQVTLRCSPKSGHDTVSWYQQALGQGPQFIFQYYEEEERQRGNFPDRFSGHQFPNYSSELNVNALLLGDSALYLCASSLDGRESLEAFFGQGTRLTVV.